Included here is one T cell receptor (beta chain) sequence, with context. Its antigen is unidentified. Vbeta (60) and Jbeta (13) primers were used in the PCR. Only in-frame clones appear in the TCRdb table, and some are missing; sequencing was by immunoSEQ multiplex PCR. This sample has more than 85,000 clones, with around 86% found just once. The data are from a study of cytomegalovirus exposure and HLA in healthy donors. Findings and limits, study-wide: The records held CMV serostatus as the only immune exposure information. When analyzed later, a missense DCLRE1C variant was found to be linked to TCR beta V- and J-gene trimming.

The receptor's source is a man aged 40-55 years in good health and CMV-seronegative. Sequencing was carried out using PBMCs.

CDR3 amino acids: CASSPPGGGQTQYF. CDR3 nucleotides: TGTGCCAGCAGCCCCCCCGGCGGGGGGCAGACCCAGTACTTC. The chain is built from TRBV7-2 and TRBJ2-5; 8 nucleotides line up with TRBD2. Unmatched junction bases numbered 8, after V lost 5 bases and J lost 6 bases. This CDR3 region has 14 residues. CDR1 is SGHTA, CDR2 FQGNSA, per germline.